Presented here are 2 T cell receptor beta chains from one specimen sequenced in a study of control samples from healthy donors and cancer patients. Some clones are missing from TCRdb's copy, which holds only in-frame ones; the method was immunoSEQ multiplex PCR. The data show some 49,000 clones, 70% to 90% seen once. The sequenced sample consisted of PBMCs. The receptors derive from a woman in her fifties or sixties with lung cancer.

This clone came up a few times. The rearrangement joins TRBV6-5 to TRBJ1-1; D is perhaps TRBD1 (5 bases). Per germline, CDR1 MNHEY and CDR2 SVGAGI. V lost 4 bases and J lost 1, with 10 bases in between. The CDR3 length is 14 residues. The CDR3 region is CASSWGGTNTEAFF. For the CDR3, the DNA is TGTGCCAGCAGTTGGGGCGGAACGAACACTGAAGCTTTCTTT.

The chain uses TRBV6-5 and TRBJ1-5; TRBD1 might be the D (6 bases). Trimming cost V 8 bases and J 0 bases, with 11 bases left between them. The CDR3 consists of 14 residues. Germline assignment: CDR1 MNHEY and CDR2 SVGAGI. The CDR3 is CASWTAYSNQPQHF. The CDR3 coding sequence is TGTGCCAGCTGGACAGCTTATAGCAATCAGCCCCAGCATTTT.